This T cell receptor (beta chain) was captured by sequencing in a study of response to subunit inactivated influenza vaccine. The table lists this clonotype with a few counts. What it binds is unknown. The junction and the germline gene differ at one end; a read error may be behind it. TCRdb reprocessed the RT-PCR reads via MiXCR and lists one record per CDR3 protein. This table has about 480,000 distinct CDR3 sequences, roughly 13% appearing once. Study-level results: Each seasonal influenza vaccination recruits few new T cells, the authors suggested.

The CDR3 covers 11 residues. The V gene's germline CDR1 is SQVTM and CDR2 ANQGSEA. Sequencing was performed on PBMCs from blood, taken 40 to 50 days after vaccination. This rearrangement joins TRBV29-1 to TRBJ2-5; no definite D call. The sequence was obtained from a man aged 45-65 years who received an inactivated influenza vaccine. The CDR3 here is CSAEWGETQYF. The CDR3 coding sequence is TGCAGCGCTGAATGGGGAGAGACCCAGTACTTC.